Below are 26 T cell receptor beta chains sequenced from a single sample in a study of beta chain features in type 1 diabetes. Reverse transcribing all isolated RNA meant expressed TCRB transcripts were sequenced. Libraries were prepared by immunoSEQ multiplex PCR; TCRdb keeps only in-frame clonotypes and omits some of them. The sample has some 900,000 clones; about a sixth are singletons. Sequencing was done on a sample of naive CD4+ T cells from blood. The receptors were sampled from a woman between 18 and 29 years old in good health.

The rearrangement links TRBV28 to TRBJ2-5; 12 bases fit TRBD2. CDR1 and CDR2 (germline): MDHEN, SYDVKM. CDR3 length: 17 residues. V lost 6 bases, J lost 4 bases, and 12 bases stayed unmatched. The CDR3 is CASRFGWTSGAPETQYF. For the CDR3, the DNA is TGTGCCAGCAGATTCGGTTGGACTAGCGGGGCCCCAGAGACCCAGTACTTC.

This clone was seen only a few times. The chain is built from TRBV7-2 and TRBJ2-7, with 13 bases lining up with TRBD2. Germline CDR1 SGHTA, CDR2 FQGNSA. This CDR3 region has 14 residues. Trimming cost V 4 bases and J 7 bases; bases outside gene matches: 4. The CDR3 here is CASSSQGLAGEQYF. In nucleotides, the CDR3 is TGTGCCAGCAGCTCCCAGGGACTAGCGGGAGAGCAGTACTTC.

The chain is built from TRBV29-1 and TRBJ2-7; D gene uncertain. Trimming cost V 3 bases and J 3 bases, with 12 bases left between them. The CDR3 totals 13 residues. CDR1 SQVTM and CDR2 ANQGSEA come from the germline V gene. The CDR3 coding sequence is TGCAGCGTTGAGAACACCAGCAGCTACGAGCAGTACTTC. Its protein is CSVENTSSYEQYF.

The V call is TRBV20-1, the J call TRBJ2-3, with D possibly being TRBD2 (6 bases). This CDR3 comprises 10 residues. The germline gives CDR1 DFQATT, CDR2 SNEGSKA (reference sequence). The CDR3 sequence: CGGRADTQYF. The CDR3 nucleotides are TGCGGGGGGAGAGCAGATACGCAGTATTTT.

This chain uses TRBV5-1 with TRBJ2-5; tentatively, D is TRBD2 (5 bases). Trimming shortened V by 2 bases and J by 1 base, and 9 bases separated the two germline ends. The CDR3 consists of 14 residues. Germline assignment: CDR1 SGHRS and CDR2 YFSETQ. This CDR3 is CASSFERTQETQYF. In nucleotides, the CDR3 is TGCGCCAGCAGCTTTGAGCGGACCCAAGAGACCCAGTACTTC. The whole variable domain, remainder taken from reference TRBV5-1 and TRBJ2-5, is KAGVTQTPRYLIKTRGQQVTLSCSPISGHRSVSWYQQTPGQGLQFLFEYFSETQRNKGNFPGRFSGRQFSNSRSEMNVSTLELGDSALYLCASSFERTQETQYFGPGTRLLVL.

This chain uses TRBV4-1 with TRBJ2-7, with 7 bases aligning to TRBD2. In germline, CDR1 is MGHRA, CDR2 YSYEKL. The CDR3 consists of 15 residues. V shed 1 base and J 4 bases; nucleotides not matched to a gene: 7. The CDR3 DNA is TGCGCCAGCAGCCAAGTATACCTAGCGGAGTACGAGCAGTACTTC. This encodes CASSQVYLAEYEQYF.

This chain connects TRBV11-2 to TRBJ2-3; no firm D call. The CDR3 has 12 amino acids. Looked up from germline, CDR1 is SGHAT and CDR2 is FQNNGV. V lost 0 bases, J lost 8 bases, and 6 bases lay in between. The CDR3 is CASSLDRVTQYF. The CDR3 DNA reads as TGTGCCAGCAGCTTAGATCGGGTTACGCAGTATTTT.

The chain uses TRBV7-2 and TRBJ2-7; 11 bases are shared with TRBD1. Germline V lookup: CDR1 SGHTA, CDR2 FQGNSA. The CDR3 consists of 14 residues. Trimming cost V 6 bases and J 5 bases; bases outside gene matches: 6. CDR3 DNA: TGTGCCAGCAGTTCGGGACAGGGGGTAGACGAGCAGTACTTC. Translating it yields CASSSGQGVDEQYF. Full variable domain (remainder filled in from reference TRBV7-2 and TRBJ2-7): GAGVSQSPSNKVTEKGKDVELRCDPISGHTALYWYRQSLGQGLEFLIYFQGNSAPDKSGLPSDRFSAERTGGSVSTLTIQRTQQEDSAVYLCASSSGQGVDEQYFGPGTRLTVT.

This chain connects TRBV2 to TRBJ2-5; D not certain. There are 13 residues in the CDR3. Germline V CDR1 and CDR2: SNHLY, FYNNEI. The ends were cut back, 1 base at V and 2 bases at J, with 5 bases in the middle. This chain's CDR3 is CASSEGRQETQYF. CDR3 nucleotide sequence: TGTGCCAGCAGTGAAGGAAGACAAGAGACCCAGTACTTC.

This clone was counted a single time. This chain uses TRBV7-2 with TRBJ1-5; tentative D call: TRBD1 (6 bases). Trimming stripped 4 bases from V and 6 bases from J, with 13 bases between. This CDR3 comprises 14 residues. The germline V gene encodes CDR1 SGHTA and CDR2 FQGNSA. The CDR3 loop reads CASSSTGLSQPQHF. The CDR3 DNA sequence: TGTGCCAGCAGCTCTACAGGGCTTAGTCAGCCCCAGCATTTT.

This rearrangement joins TRBV4-3 to TRBJ2-2; D is possibly TRBD1 (5 bases). The CDR3 contains 17 residues. From germline, CDR1 is LGHNA and CDR2 YSLEER. The V gene lost 0 bases and the J gene lost 4 bases, with 15 bases spanning the gap. The CDR3 protein is CASSQDTPRQGTGELFF. The DNA of the CDR3 is TGCGCCAGCAGCCAAGATACCCCTCGTCAGGGCACCGGGGAGCTGTTTTTT.

The J gene is TRBJ2-1, the V gene TRBV11-3, with 14 bases lining up with TRBD2. J gave up 9 bases and V 0 bases, and 7 bases lay outside the gene matches. CDR3 length: 17 residues. The germline V gene encodes CDR1 SGHNT and CDR2 YENEEA. CDR3 in amino acids: CASSLEGTSGSVSEQFF. The CDR3 DNA sequence: TGTGCCAGCAGCTTAGAGGGGACTAGCGGGAGCGTAAGTGAGCAGTTCTTC.

Only a few counts were recorded for this clone. V usage is TRBV5-4 and J usage is TRBJ2-7; 8 bases align to TRBD2. Losses at the gene ends were 1 base for V and 6 bases for J; bases not matched to a gene: 6. CDR3 length: 14 residues. The germline V gene encodes CDR1 SGHNT and CDR2 YYREEE (reference sequence). CDR3 in amino acids: CASSLRTGGAEQYF. As DNA, the CDR3 is TGTGCCAGCAGCTTGAGGACGGGAGGGGCCGAGCAGTACTTC.

The chain joins TRBV10-1 to TRBJ2-1; tentative D call: TRBD2 (6 bases). Trimming took off 3 bases at V and 2 bases at J, with 14 bases between the two ends. The length of the CDR3 is 16 residues. CDR1 is WNHNN, CDR2 SYGVQD, per germline (reference sequence). The CDR3 DNA sequence: TGCGCCAGCAGTGACTCGGGAGCGTCAACCTACAATGAGCAGTTCTTC. This translates into CASSDSGASTYNEQFF.

CDR3 amino acids: CASSVTWGADEQFF. The CDR3 region has the DNA TGTGCCAGCAGTGTCACTTGGGGAGCCGATGAGCAGTTCTTC. The chain has TRBV6-5 and TRBJ2-1, with D possibly TRBD2 on 5 matching bases. Per germline, CDR1 MNHEY and CDR2 SVGAGI. Trimming pared 5 bases from V and 8 bases from J, leaving 16 bases between. CDR3 length: 14 residues.

This clone showed up just a few times. This rearrangement joins TRBV7-9 to TRBJ2-7; D tentatively fits TRBD1 or TRBD2 (5 bases each). The CDR3 totals 14 residues. Per germline, CDR1 SEHNR and CDR2 FQNEAQ (reference sequence). V dropped 2 bases and J dropped 2 bases, with 10 bases sitting between them. The CDR3: CASSLLGETYEQYF. Written as DNA, the CDR3 is TGTGCCAGCAGCTTACTAGGGGAGACCTACGAGCAGTACTTC.

The chain is built from TRBV9 and TRBJ2-3; 9 bases match TRBD2. Germline CDR1 is SGDLS and CDR2 is YYNGEE. V dropped 4 bases and J dropped 6; count of bases not matched to a gene: 9. This CDR3 is built from 15 residues. The CDR3 coding sequence is TGTGCCAGCAGCAAGGCCTCTAGCGGGACGGATACGCAGTATTTT. Protein sequence: CASSKASSGTDTQYF.

The V and J genes are TRBV5-1 and TRBJ2-1, with 13 positions matching TRBD2. This CDR3 is 14 amino acids long. J was trimmed by 15 bases and V by 3 bases; bases with no gene match: 9. Germline-derived CDR1 and CDR2 are SGHRS and YFSETQ. The CDR3 loop reads CASSSGTSGILRFF. The CDR3 nucleotides read TGCGCCAGCAGCTCCGGGACTAGCGGGATTTTGCGGTTCTTC.

J is TRBJ2-6 and V is TRBV4-2, with a tentative D call TRBD2 (5 bases). V was clipped by 4 bases and J by 2 bases, with 9 bases between them. Germline CDR1 and CDR2: LGHNA and YNFKEQ. This CDR3 comprises 15 residues. CDR3 residues: CASSPRRTGANVLTF. In DNA form, the CDR3 reads TGTGCCAGCAGCCCTAGGAGGACTGGGGCCAACGTCCTGACTTTC.

This chain uses TRBV20-1 with TRBJ1-2; tentatively, D is TRBD1 (5 bases). The CDR3 contains 11 residues. In germline, CDR1 is DFQATT, CDR2 SNEGSKA (reference sequence). The V end was cut by 3 bases, the J end by 12 bases, with 14 bases between. The DNA of the CDR3 is TGCAGTGCTAGCTTAGGGGAGGTTAACACCTTC. Translated: CSASLGEVNTF.

Of note for this clone: At one boundary the junction diverges from the germline segment, which might be a read error. This CDR3 is also generated by other DNA sequences in the sample. The J gene is TRBJ1-1, the V gene TRBV15, with D possibly TRBD1 on 6 matching bases. Germline CDR1 LNHNV, CDR2 YYDKDF (reference sequence). The CDR3 consists of 16 residues. CDR3 in amino acids: CATSRAGARMNTEAFF. The CDR3 DNA reads as TGTGCCACCAGCAGAGCAGGGGCGAGGATGAACACTGAAGCCTTCTTT.

The V and J genes are TRBV7-9 and TRBJ2-3, with a weak D call TRBD1 (6 bases). Looked up from germline, CDR1 is SEHNR and CDR2 is FQNEAQ (reference sequence). This CDR3 is built from 15 residues. V lost 2 bases to trimming and J lost 3 bases, with 12 bases between them. The DNA of the CDR3 is TGTGCCAGCAGCTTATTGGGGGCCCTAACAGATACGCAGTATTTT. The encoded protein is CASSLLGALTDTQYF.

This clone was observed a handful of times. The chain joins TRBV19 to TRBJ2-3; D ambiguous. Germline V gene lookup returns CDR1 LNHDA and CDR2 SQIVND (reference sequence). Trimming took 7 bases from V and 5 from J, leaving 13 bases between them. The CDR3 contains 13 residues. CDR3 amino acids: CASILSELDTQYF. Here the CDR3 DNA reads TGTGCCAGTATACTCTCGGAGTTAGATACGCAGTATTTT.

The sample holds a few counts of this clone. The CDR3 region has the DNA TGTGCCAGCAGTGGAATATACAGGGGGTACCAAGAGACCCAGTACTTC. The encoded protein is CASSGIYRGYQETQYF. This sequence joins TRBV25-1 and TRBJ2-5; 8 bases match TRBD1. Germline CDR1 and CDR2: MGHDK and SYGVNS. The CDR3 consists of 16 residues. V dropped 4 bases and J dropped 0; count of bases not matched to a gene: 7.

The chain has TRBV19 and TRBJ2-7; TRBD1 aligns across 11 bases. CDR3 length: 16 residues. Germline V CDR1 and CDR2: LNHDA, SQIVND (reference sequence). V lost 5 bases and J lost 4; bases outside the gene matches: 10. CDR3 sequence (DNA): TGTGCCAGTAGTGCTCCACGGACAGGGGGCATATACGAGCAGTACTTC. Its translation: CASSAPRTGGIYEQYF.

The gene calls are TRBV7-2 and TRBJ2-5; D is possibly TRBD2 (6 bases). V lost 2 bases, J lost 3 bases, and 19 bases lay in between. Per the germline V gene, CDR1 is SGHTA and CDR2 is FQGNSA. The CDR3 runs to 17 residues. Here the CDR3 reads CASSLWHLREWEETQYF. Written as DNA, the CDR3 is TGTGCCAGCAGCTTATGGCACCTTCGGGAGTGGGAAGAGACCCAGTACTTC.